One sample yielded the 28 T cell receptor beta chains listed below, sequenced in a study of post-analysis software for immune sequencing data. Study outcomes and limitations: In patients, 4 to 6 TRBV segments were more frequent than in controls, with TRBV5-6, TRBV5-1 and TRBV20-1 among them.

TCR beta libraries were prepared from cDNA with unique molecular identifiers. TCRdb reprocessed the PCR reads with MiXCR, giving one entry per CDR3 protein. The table includes roughly 580,000 distinct CDR3 sequences, 44% detected once. No antigens are known for them. Sample: blood. These TCRs come from a girl aged 10 to 17 with multiple sclerosis.

The chain carries TRBV10-3 and TRBJ2-1; 9 bases line up with TRBD2. V shed 2 bases, J shed 5 bases, and the junction held 13 bases outside the gene matches. Germline CDR1 and CDR2: ENHRY and SYGVKD. The CDR3 sequence is 18 residues long. The CDR3 DNA reads as TGTGCCATCAGTGAGGCGGGAGGGGGAGGAAGGCACCACAATGAGCAGTTCTTC. Translation: CAISEAGGGGRHHNEQFF.

The chain employs TRBV5-1 and TRBJ2-5; D call uncertain. CDR3 size: 17 residues. The germline CDR1 and CDR2 sequences are SGHRS and YFSETQ. Trimming cost V 0 bases and J 9 bases, with 24 bases left between them. Written as DNA, the CDR3 is TGCGCCAGCAGCTTGGTACACAGTACCGCCTTAGTGAGAGCCCAGTACTTC. This gives the protein CASSLVHSTALVRAQYF.

V gene TRBV25-1 combines with J gene TRBJ2-1, with TRBD2 identical over 11 bases. Germline V gene sequence: CDR1 MGHDK, CDR2 SYGVNS. The V gene end was trimmed by 3 bases and the J gene end by 7 bases; junction bases not matched to a gene: 8. This CDR3 is built from 16 residues. In DNA form, the CDR3 reads TGTGCCAGCAGTGATCTAGCGGGGGGAACCATAAATGAGCAGTTCTTC. Encoded protein: CASSDLAGGTINEQFF. The variable domain in full, with the rest retrieved from reference TRBV25-1 and TRBJ2-1, is EADIYQTPRYLVIGTGKKITLECSQTMGHDKMYWYQQDPGMELHLIHYSYGVNSTEKGDLSSESTVSRIRTEHFPLTLESARPSHTSQYLCASSDLAGGTINEQFFGPGTRLTVL.

The V gene is TRBV12-3 or TRBV12-4, the J gene TRBJ1-6; no definite D call. This CDR3 has 13 amino acids. Trimming took 1 base from V and 7 from J, leaving 5 bases between them. CDR3 loop: CASSLDPNSPLHF. The CDR3 nucleotides read TGTGCCAGCAGTTTAGACCCCAATTCACCCCTCCACTTT.

There are a few counts of this clonotype. The chain recombines TRBV20-1 with TRBJ1-2, with D unclear. CDR3 size: 12 residues. Per the germline V gene, CDR1 is DFQATT and CDR2 is SNEGSKA (reference sequence). V shed 7 bases and J shed 2 bases, with 11 bases lying between them. In DNA form, the CDR3 reads TGCAGTGTATGGCAGATCAACTATGGCTACACCTTC. This encodes CSVWQINYGYTF.

The genes are TRBV10-3 and TRBJ2-3, with 8 bases identical to TRBD1. CDR1 is ENHRY and CDR2 is SYGVKD in the germline V gene. The CDR3 has 13 residues. With V trimmed by 10 bases and J by 1 base, 4 bases remained unmatched. CDR3 sequence (DNA): TGTGCCACCATGGGACAGGGCACAGATACGCAGTATTTT. Translated, it gives CATMGQGTDTQYF.

On this clonotype: A junction end diverges from the germline sequence, so it may reflect a read error. The CDR3 bases are TGTGCCAGCAGCCTAACAGGGGCTAATTCACCCCTCCACTTT. Translating gives CASSLTGANSPLHF. This chain uses TRBV7-3 with TRBJ1-6, with 7 bases lining up with TRBD1. The germline V gene encodes CDR1 SGHTA and CDR2 FQGTGA. The length of the CDR3 is 14 residues. The full variable domain, completed using reference TRBV7-3 and TRBJ1-6, is GAGVSQTPSNKVTEKGKYVELRCDPISGHTALYWYRQSLGQGPEFLIYFQGTGAADDSGLPNDRFFAVRPEGSVSTLKIQRTERGDSAVYLCASSLTGANSPLHFGNGTRLTVT.

The chain uses TRBV20-1 and TRBJ2-7, with D tentatively TRBD1 (6 bases). Per germline, CDR1 DFQATT and CDR2 SNEGSKA (reference sequence). The CDR3 totals 14 residues. V lost 0 bases and J 2 bases, leaving 11 bases between the germline ends. CDR3 region: CSAREPGHTYEQYF. The CDR3 bases are TGCAGTGCTAGAGAGCCGGGACACACCTACGAGCAGTACTTC.

The chain recombines TRBV11-3 with TRBJ1-1, with TRBD1 matching over 7 bases. CDR3 length: 18 residues. The germline V gene encodes CDR1 SGHNT and CDR2 YENEEA. With 9 bases clipped from V and 3 bases from J, the junction kept 22 bases outside the gene matches. CDR3 DNA: TGTGCCAGATTAAGATTTTGGACAGGTAAGGCGGTGGACACTGAAGCTTTCTTT. Encoded protein: CARLRFWTGKAVDTEAFF.

V is TRBV12-3 or TRBV12-4 and J is TRBJ1-1; the D is unclear. The CDR3 is made up of 13 amino acids. V dropped 3 bases and J dropped 1 base, with 6 bases sitting between them. CDR3 amino acids: CASSFMANTEAFF. CDR3 coding DNA: TGTGCCAGCAGTTTTATGGCGAACACTGAAGCTTTCTTT.

The rearrangement joins TRBV9 to TRBJ2-3, with D maybe TRBD1 (7 bases). CDR1 and CDR2 (germline): SGDLS, YYNGEE. The CDR3 loop spans 16 amino acids. V lost 0 bases and J 3 bases, leaving 14 bases between the germline ends. CDR3 bases: TGTGCCAGCAGCGTAGCTGGAGGGGGCCGAACAGATACGCAGTATTTT. It yields the protein CASSVAGGGRTDTQYF.

This sequence joins TRBV15 and TRBJ1-2; no clear D gene. CDR1 is LNHNV and CDR2 is YYDKDF in the germline V gene (reference sequence). The ends were cut back, 0 bases at V and 4 bases at J, with 9 bases in the middle. The CDR3 length is 14 residues. The CDR3 nucleotides are TGTGCCACCAGCAGAGAAGGCAGTTCCTATGGCTACACCTTC. It translates to CATSREGSSYGYTF.

The CDR3 loop is CASSEIPSWGEQYF. The CDR3 DNA sequence: TGTGCCAGCAGTGAAATACCCTCGTGGGGCGAGCAGTACTTC. V usage is TRBV2 and J usage is TRBJ2-7; D unresolved. CDR1 and CDR2 from the germline V gene are SNHLY and FYNNEI. Trimming stripped 2 bases from V and 6 bases from J, with 14 bases between. CDR3 length: 14 residues.

The J gene is TRBJ2-5, the V gene TRBV13; D may be TRBD1 (6 bases). The ends were cut back, 5 bases at V and 5 bases at J, with 18 bases in the middle. CDR1 is PRHDT, CDR2 FYEKMQ, per germline (reference sequence). The CDR3 is 15 residues long. The CDR3 sequence: CASSASWGRLETQYF. The CDR3 DNA sequence: TGTGCCAGCAGCGCCTCATGGGGGCGATTGGAGACCCAGTACTTC.

This clonotype was recorded a few times. This rearrangement joins TRBV20-1 to TRBJ2-7, with 9 bases aligning to TRBD1. The CDR3 consists of 12 residues. Germline assignment: CDR1 DFQATT and CDR2 SNEGSKA (reference sequence). CDR3 sequence reads: CSARDRVYEQYF. The DNA for the CDR3 is TGCAGCGCCCGGGACAGGGTCTACGAGCAGTACTTC.

This clonotype appeared a few times. CDR3 coding DNA: TGTGCCAGCAGCCAAGATCTAAGAGAAGTTTTCCTTCCCTACGAGCAGTACTTC. This encodes CASSQDLREVFLPYEQYF. The chain links TRBV4-2 to TRBJ2-7; D is undetermined. V was cut by 0 bases and J by 2 bases, with 20 bases left in between. From germline, CDR1 is LGHNA and CDR2 YNFKEQ. The CDR3 is 18 amino acids.

V and J are TRBV7-2 and TRBJ2-3; no definite D call. The CDR3 loop spans 13 amino acids. Trimming took 4 bases from V and 3 from J, leaving 8 bases between them. From germline, CDR1 is SGHTA and CDR2 FQGNSA. DNA of the CDR3: TGTGCCAGCAGCTGGAGCAGAACAGATACGCAGTATTTT. It yields the protein CASSWSRTDTQYF.

CDR3 in DNA: TGCAGCGTTGGAGGGGGTCCGGGGGGCAATCAGCCCCAGCATTTT. The encoded protein is CSVGGGPGGNQPQHF. The chain uses TRBV29-1 and TRBJ1-5; a weak D match, TRBD1 (6 bases). With 4 bases removed from V and 2 bases from J, the gap between germline ends came to 15 bases. Germline CDR1 reads SQVTM; CDR2 reads ANQGSEA. The length of the CDR3 is 15 residues.

This sequence joins TRBV15 and TRBJ2-7, with D perhaps matching TRBD1 or TRBD2 (5 bases each). Germline V gene lookup returns CDR1 LNHNV and CDR2 YYDKDF (reference sequence). This CDR3 region has 13 residues. V was cut by 5 bases and J by 6 bases, with 14 bases left in between. The CDR3 coding sequence is TGTGCCACCAGCCTAAGGGACCGCGTCGAGCAGTACTTC. This sequence encodes CATSLRDRVEQYF.

CDR3 in DNA: TGTGCCAGCAGCTTAGCACGGAACGGGGGCGAAAAGACCCAGTACTTC. Protein sequence: CASSLARNGGEKTQYF. This sequence joins TRBV7-2 and TRBJ2-5; D is perhaps TRBD1 or TRBD2 (6 bases each). CDR1 and CDR2 from the germline V gene are SGHTA and FQGNSA. The V gene lost 0 bases and the J gene lost 6 bases, with 17 bases spanning the gap. The CDR3 has 16 amino acids.

In its sample, this clonotype was seen a few times. The CDR3 DNA is TGTGCCGCGGTCAGCTCCTACAATGAGCAGTTCTTC. Encoded protein: CAAVSSYNEQFF. The chain links TRBV27 to TRBJ2-1, with D unclear. The CDR3 is 12 amino acids. CDR1 MNHEY and CDR2 SMNVEV come from the germline V gene (reference sequence). The V end was cut by 11 bases, the J end by 0 bases, with 8 bases between.

This chain joins TRBV5-1 and TRBJ2-3, with TRBD1 matching over 7 bases. V lost 4 bases and J lost 2; bases outside the gene matches: 7. The CDR3 is 15 amino acids. Germline CDR1 and CDR2: SGHRS and YFSETQ. The CDR3 protein is CASSRTQGSTDTQYF. The CDR3 DNA follows: TGCGCCAGCAGCCGAACACAGGGGTCCACAGATACGCAGTATTTT.

The V call is TRBV2, the J call TRBJ2-3, with 7 bases identical to TRBD2. CDR3 length: 13 residues. Germline trimming cut 7 bases from V and 5 bases from J; bases unmatched to any gene: 6. Germline loops: CDR1 SNHLY, CDR2 FYNNEI. The CDR3 loop reads CASIRGVEDTQYF. The CDR3 nucleotides read TGTGCCAGCATCCGGGGGGTGGAAGATACGCAGTATTTT. Together with reference TRBV2 and TRBJ2-3, the CDR3 gives the full variable domain: EPEVTQTPSHQVTQMGQEVILRCVPISNHLYFYWYRQILGQKVEFLVSFYNNEISEKSEIFDDQFSVERPDGSNFTLKIRSTKLEDSAMYFCASIRGVEDTQYFGPGTRLTVL.

The CDR3 sequence: CASSLGTGNDEQFF. In nucleotides, the CDR3 is TGTGCCAGCAGCCTCGGGACAGGGAACGATGAGCAGTTCTTC. The chain recombines TRBV5-4 with TRBJ2-1, with 9 bases fitting TRBD1. Germline-derived CDR1 and CDR2 are SGHNT and YYREEE (reference sequence). The CDR3 contains 14 residues. The junction had 7 bases not matched to a gene; V was cut back by 4 bases and J by 8 bases.

The table lists this clonotype with a few counts. The CDR3 here is CSVLSAPGDTDTQYF. Written as DNA, the CDR3 is TGCAGCGTTTTGAGTGCTCCGGGGGACACAGATACGCAGTATTTT. This chain connects TRBV29-1 to TRBJ2-3, with D possibly matching TRBD2 (6 bases). This CDR3 is built from 15 residues. Germline V CDR1 and CDR2: SQVTM, ANQGSEA. V lost 5 bases and J lost 2, with 17 bases in between.

This clonotype was picked up one time. The chain links TRBV11-3 to TRBJ1-1, with D tentatively TRBD1 (6 bases). The ends were cut back, 0 bases at V and 8 bases at J, with 10 bases in the middle. This CDR3 is 13 amino acids long. Germline V gene sequence: CDR1 SGHNT, CDR2 YENEEA. The CDR3 here is CASSLDQGTEAFF. The CDR3 region has the DNA TGTGCCAGCAGCTTAGACCAGGGGACAGAAGCTTTCTTT. Filled out from reference TRBV11-3 and TRBJ1-1, the complete variable domain reads EAGVVQSPRYKIIEKKQPVAFWCNPISGHNTLYWYLQNLGQGPELLIRYENEEAVDDSQLPKDRFSAERLKGVDSTLKIQPAELGDSAVYLCASSLDQGTEAFFGQGTRLTVV.

The chain carries TRBV12-3 or TRBV12-4 and TRBJ2-1; perhaps TRBD2 as D (6 bases). The CDR3 totals 14 residues. Trimming shortened V by 1 base and J by 8 bases, and 12 bases separated the two germline ends. DNA of the CDR3: TGTGCCAGCAGTTTAGAGACTAGGAGCGATGAGCAGTTCTTC. It translates to CASSLETRSDEQFF.

This chain connects TRBV5-1 to TRBJ2-7; 7 bases fit TRBD2. V lost 6 bases to trimming and J lost 6 bases; unmatched junction nucleotides: 6. In germline, CDR1 is SGHRS, CDR2 YFSETQ. The CDR3 loop spans 12 amino acids. In nucleotides, the CDR3 is TGCGCCAGCATTGGGCCGGGGGGCGAGCAGTACTTC. This gives the protein CASIGPGGEQYF.